Listed below are T cell receptor beta chains from one sample, sequenced in a study of cytomegalovirus exposure and HLA in healthy donors. Produced via immunoSEQ multiplex PCR; TCRdb's table is partial and in-frame only. The data hold about 160,000 clones, with about three quarters observed a single time. Source material: PBMCs. The receptors here all came from a man in his late teens or twenties in good health and CMV-seropositive. Each CDR3 is given with its conserved first and last residue. Fields, in order: J gene, V gene, clone size, D gene, CDR3 DNA, CDR3 protein. D genes are given only for firm matches. Expanded clones are given a class, and other clones once, few, many or no size at all.

TRBJ1-5 TRBV7-8 . . TGTGCCAGCAGCCCGGGAGCCGGGGGGATTGGCAATCAGCCCCAGCATTTT CASSPGAGGIGNQPQHF
TRBJ2-1 TRBV2 . . TGTGCCAGCAGTGTAAATTCCGGGGGGCCCTCGGATGAGCAGTTCTTC CASSVNSGGPSDEQFF
TRBJ1-5 TRBV6-5 . TRBD1 TGTGCCAGCAAGGACAGGGCTGATCAACAGCCCCAGCATTTT CASKDRADQQPQHF
TRBJ1-2 TRBV15 few TRBD1 TGTGCCACCAGAAGAGAAACAGGGGGCGTCTATGGCTACACCTTC CATRRETGGVYGYTF
TRBJ1-5 TRBV28 . . TGTGCCAGCAGTTTATTGACCAGGTATAGCAATCAGCCCCAGCATTTT CASSLLTRYSNQPQHF
TRBJ1-4 TRBV4-1 . TRBD1 TGCGCCAGCAGCAAACTCGGGACAGGGAGTGAAAAACTGTTTTTT CASSKLGTGSEKLFF
TRBJ1-5 TRBV29-1 . . TGCAGCGCCCGTGGGCCAGGCAATCAGCCCCAGCATTTT CSARGPGNQPQHF
TRBJ2-2 TRBV28 . TRBD2 TGTGCCAGCAGTTTAGGCGGGGGTGGCGGGGAGCTGTTTTTT CASSLGGGGGELFF
TRBJ2-5 TRBV4-2 . . TGTGCCAGCAGCCAAGATGAAGGGGACAAGGGAGAGACCCAGTACTTC CASSQDEGDKGETQYF
TRBJ1-4 TRBV5-4 . TRBD1 TGTGCCAGCAGACGGGACAGGGGAGGGGAAAAACTGTTTTTT CASRRDRGGEKLFF
TRBJ2-3 TRBV7-2 . TRBD1 TGTGCCAGCAGCTTAGGTTTGGGCTCGGGACAGGGAACGCAGTATTTT CASSLGLGSGQGTQYF
TRBJ2-3 TRBV6-5 . TRBD1 TGTGCCAGCAGTTACAATCAGGGGGCAACAGATACGCAGTATTTT CASSYNQGATDTQYF
TRBJ2-5 TRBV2 few TRBD1 TGTGCCAGCAGTTCCCCGGGACAGGGAGAGGAGGCCCAGTACTTC CASSSPGQGEEAQYF
TRBJ2-1 TRBV11-3 . . TGTGCCAGCAGCACTAGGGGGAACAATGAGCAGTTCTTC CASSTRGNNEQFF
TRBJ2-3 TRBV28 . . TGTGCCAGTTTCAGCGGTAAGAGCACAGATACGCAGTATTTT CASFSGKSTDTQYF
TRBJ2-3 TRBV9 few . TGTGCCAGCAGCGTAGGTGGAGGGTTGGCAGATACGCAGTATTTT CASSVGGGLADTQYF
TRBJ1-1 TRBV10-3 . . TGTGCCATCAGGGGCTGGAACACTGAAGCTTTCTTT CAIRGWNTEAFF
TRBJ1-4 TRBV28 . TRBD1 TGTGCCAGCAGTGACCTGGGACAGGGGGGAGAAAAACTGTTTTTT CASSDLGQGGEKLFF
TRBJ1-1 TRBV6-1 . . TGTGCCAGCAGTGAAGGACCGAGGATGAACACTGAAGCTTTCTTT CASSEGPRMNTEAFF
TRBJ1-2 TRBV6-5 . TRBD1 TGTGCCAGCAGTTACAGTGGGGACAGTAACTATGGCTACACCTTC CASSYSGDSNYGYTF